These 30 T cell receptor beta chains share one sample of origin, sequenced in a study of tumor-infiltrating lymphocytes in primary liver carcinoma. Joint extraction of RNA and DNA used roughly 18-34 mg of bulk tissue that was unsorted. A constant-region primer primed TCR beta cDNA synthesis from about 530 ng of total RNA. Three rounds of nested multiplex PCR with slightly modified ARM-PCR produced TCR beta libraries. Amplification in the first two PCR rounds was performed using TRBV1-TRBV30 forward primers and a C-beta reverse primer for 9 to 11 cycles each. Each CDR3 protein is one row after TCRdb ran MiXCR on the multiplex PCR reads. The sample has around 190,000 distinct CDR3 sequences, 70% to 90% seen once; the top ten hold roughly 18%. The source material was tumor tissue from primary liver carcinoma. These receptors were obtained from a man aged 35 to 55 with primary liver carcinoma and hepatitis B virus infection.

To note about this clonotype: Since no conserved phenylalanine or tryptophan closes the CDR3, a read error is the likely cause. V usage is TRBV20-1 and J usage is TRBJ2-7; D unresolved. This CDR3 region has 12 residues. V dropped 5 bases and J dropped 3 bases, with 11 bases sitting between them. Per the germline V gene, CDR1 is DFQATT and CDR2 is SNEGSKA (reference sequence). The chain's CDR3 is CSAGSQDYEQYY. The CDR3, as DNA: TGCAGTGCTGGTTCGCAGGACTACGAGCAGTACTAC.

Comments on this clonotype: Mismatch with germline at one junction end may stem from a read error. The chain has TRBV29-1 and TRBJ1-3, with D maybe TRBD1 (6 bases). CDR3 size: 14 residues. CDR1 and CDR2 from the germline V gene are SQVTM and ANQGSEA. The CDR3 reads CNVRGGTAMNTIYF. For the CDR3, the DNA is TGCAACGTTAGGGGGGGAACAGCGATGAACACCATATATTTT.

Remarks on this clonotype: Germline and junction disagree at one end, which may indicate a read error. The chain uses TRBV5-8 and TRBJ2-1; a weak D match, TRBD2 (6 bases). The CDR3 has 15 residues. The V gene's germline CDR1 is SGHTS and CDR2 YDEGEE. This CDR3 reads CASGEDGSSYNEHFF. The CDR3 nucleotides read TGTGCCAGCGGTGAGGACGGGAGCTCCTACAATGAGCACTTCTTT.

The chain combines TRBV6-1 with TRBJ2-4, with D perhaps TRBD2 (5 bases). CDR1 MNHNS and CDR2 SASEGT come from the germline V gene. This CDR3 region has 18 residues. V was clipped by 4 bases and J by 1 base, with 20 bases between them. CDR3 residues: CASSGERGFLRAKNIQYF. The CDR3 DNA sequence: TGTGCCAGCAGTGGGGAGAGAGGCTTTCTGAGGGCCAAAAACATTCAGTACTTC.

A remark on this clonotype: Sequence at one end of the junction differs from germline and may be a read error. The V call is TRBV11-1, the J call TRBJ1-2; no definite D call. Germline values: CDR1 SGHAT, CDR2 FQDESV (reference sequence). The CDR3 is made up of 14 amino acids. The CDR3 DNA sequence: TGTGCCAGCAGCATAGCGCCCCAAGGCGGAGGTTACACCTTC. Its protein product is CASSIAPQGGGYTF.

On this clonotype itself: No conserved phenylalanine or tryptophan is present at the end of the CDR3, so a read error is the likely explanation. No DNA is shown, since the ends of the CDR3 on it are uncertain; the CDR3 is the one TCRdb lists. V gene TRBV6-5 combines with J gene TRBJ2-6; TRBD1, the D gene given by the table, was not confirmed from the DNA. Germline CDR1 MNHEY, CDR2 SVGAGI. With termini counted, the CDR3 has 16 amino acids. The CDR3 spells CANSRQGESGAYVPTV.

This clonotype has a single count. CDR3 DNA sequence: TGTGCCAGCGACAGGAGGCAAGAGACCCAGTACTTC. Translated, it gives CASDRRQETQYF. This chain joins TRBV2 and TRBJ2-5, with D possibly being TRBD1 (6 bases). The CDR3 runs to 12 residues. Trimming removed 8 bases at V and 2 bases at J, with 9 bases between. Germline V gives CDR1 SNHLY, CDR2 FYNNEI.

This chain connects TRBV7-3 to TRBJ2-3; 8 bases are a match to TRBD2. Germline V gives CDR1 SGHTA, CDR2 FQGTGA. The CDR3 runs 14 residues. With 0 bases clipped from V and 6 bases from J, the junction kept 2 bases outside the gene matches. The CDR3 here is CASSLTPSGDTQYF. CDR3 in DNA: TGTGCCAGCAGCTTAACGCCTAGCGGGGATACGCAGTATTTT.

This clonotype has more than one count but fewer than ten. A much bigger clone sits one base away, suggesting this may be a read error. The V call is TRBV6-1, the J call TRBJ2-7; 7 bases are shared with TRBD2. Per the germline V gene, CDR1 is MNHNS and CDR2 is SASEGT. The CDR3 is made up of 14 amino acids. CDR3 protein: CTSSGRGRNYEQYF. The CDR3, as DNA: TGTACCAGCAGTGGGAGGGGTAGGAACTACGAGCAGTACTTC.

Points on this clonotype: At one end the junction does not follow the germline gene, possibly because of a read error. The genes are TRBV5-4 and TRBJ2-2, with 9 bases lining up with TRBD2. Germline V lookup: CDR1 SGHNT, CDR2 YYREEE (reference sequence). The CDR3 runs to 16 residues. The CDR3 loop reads CARSPGAGGLAGELFF. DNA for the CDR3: TGTGCCAGAAGCCCTGGTGCGGGAGGGCTCGCCGGGGAGCTCTTTTTT.

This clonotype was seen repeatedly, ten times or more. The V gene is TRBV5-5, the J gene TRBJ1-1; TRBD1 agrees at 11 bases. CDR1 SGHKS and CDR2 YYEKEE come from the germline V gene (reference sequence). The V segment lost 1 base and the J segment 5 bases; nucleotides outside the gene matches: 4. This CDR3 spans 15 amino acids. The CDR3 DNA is TGTGCCAGCAGCTTGTTCGGGACAGGGGGTACTGAAGCTTTCTTT. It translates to CASSLFGTGGTEAFF.

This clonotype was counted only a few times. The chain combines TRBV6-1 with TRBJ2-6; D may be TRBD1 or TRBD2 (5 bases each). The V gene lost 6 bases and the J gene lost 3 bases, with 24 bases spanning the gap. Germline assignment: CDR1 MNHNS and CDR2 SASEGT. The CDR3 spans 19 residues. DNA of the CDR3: TGTGCCAGCAGGGCCTTTCAGGGCAGGGACCGCTTTGGGGCCAACGTCCTGACTTTC. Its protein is CASRAFQGRDRFGANVLTF.

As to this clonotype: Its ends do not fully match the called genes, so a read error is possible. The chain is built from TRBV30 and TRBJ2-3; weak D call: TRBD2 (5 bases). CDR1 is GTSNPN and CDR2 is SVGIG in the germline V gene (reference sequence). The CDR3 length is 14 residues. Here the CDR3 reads CARSVLGSTDTQCF. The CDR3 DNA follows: TGTGCCCGGAGTGTACTAGGAAGCACAGATACGCAGTGTTTT.

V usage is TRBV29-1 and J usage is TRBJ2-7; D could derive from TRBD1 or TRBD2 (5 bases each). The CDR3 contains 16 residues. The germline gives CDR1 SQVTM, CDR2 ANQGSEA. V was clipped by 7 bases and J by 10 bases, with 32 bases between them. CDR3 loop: CSAMRSGTGTPYKQYF. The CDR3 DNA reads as TGCAGCGCCATGAGATCTGGGACCGGCACTCCCTACAAACAGTACTTC.

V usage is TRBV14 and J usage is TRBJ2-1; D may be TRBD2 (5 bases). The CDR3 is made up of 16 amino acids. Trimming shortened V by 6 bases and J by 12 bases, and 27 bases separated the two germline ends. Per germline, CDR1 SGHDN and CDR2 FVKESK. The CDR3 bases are TGTGCCAGCAGTGCCGTAGCGAGATGGGTAAATAATTGGCAGTTCTTC. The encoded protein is CASSAVARWVNNWQFF.

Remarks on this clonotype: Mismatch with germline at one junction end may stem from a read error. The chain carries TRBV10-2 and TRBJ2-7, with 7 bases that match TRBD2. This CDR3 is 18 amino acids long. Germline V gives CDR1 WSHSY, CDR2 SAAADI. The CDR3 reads CASSELAGDPGGSYQQYF. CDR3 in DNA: TGCGCCAGCAGTGAGTTGGCGGGAGACCCCGGCGGGTCCTACCAGCAGTACTTC.

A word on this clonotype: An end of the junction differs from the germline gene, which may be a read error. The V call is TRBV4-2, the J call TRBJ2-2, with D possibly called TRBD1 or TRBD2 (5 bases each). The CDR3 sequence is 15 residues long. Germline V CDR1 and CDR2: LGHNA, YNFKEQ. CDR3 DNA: TGTGCCAGCAGCCGAGATGGGGGAGTCACCGGGGAACTGTTTTTT. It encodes CASSRDGGVTGELFF.

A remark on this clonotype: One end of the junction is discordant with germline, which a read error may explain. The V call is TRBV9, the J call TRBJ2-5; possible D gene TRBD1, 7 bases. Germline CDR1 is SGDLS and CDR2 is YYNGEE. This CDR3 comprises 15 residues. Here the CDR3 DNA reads TGTGCCTGCAGCGTAGCAGGGGGACTTGAAGAGACTCAGTACTTC. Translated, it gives CACSVAGGLEETQYF.

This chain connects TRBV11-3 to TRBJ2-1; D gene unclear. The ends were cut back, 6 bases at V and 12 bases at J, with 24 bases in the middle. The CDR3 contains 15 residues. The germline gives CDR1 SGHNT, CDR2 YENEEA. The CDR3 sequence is CASSPLFAESNWQFF. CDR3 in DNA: TGTGCCAGCAGTCCCCTCTTTGCTGAGAGCAATTGGCAGTTCTTC. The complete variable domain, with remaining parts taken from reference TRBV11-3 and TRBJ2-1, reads EAGVVQSPRYKIIEKKQPVAFWCNPISGHNTLYWYLQNLGQGPELLIRYENEEAVDDSQLPKDRFSAERLKGVDSTLKIQPAELGDSAVYLCASSPLFAESNWQFFGPGTRLTVL.

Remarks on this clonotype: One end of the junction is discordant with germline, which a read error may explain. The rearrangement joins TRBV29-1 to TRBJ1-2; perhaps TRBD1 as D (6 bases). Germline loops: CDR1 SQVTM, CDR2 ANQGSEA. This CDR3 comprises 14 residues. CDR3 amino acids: CSVDQRGSGPDYTF. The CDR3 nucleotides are TGTAGCGTTGACCAAAGGGGGTCAGGGCCTGACTACACCTTC.

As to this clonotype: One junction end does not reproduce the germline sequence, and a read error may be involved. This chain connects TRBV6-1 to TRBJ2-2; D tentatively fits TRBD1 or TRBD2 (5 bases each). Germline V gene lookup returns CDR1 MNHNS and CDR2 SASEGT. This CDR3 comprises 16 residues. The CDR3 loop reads CASRKTLQVNTGELFF. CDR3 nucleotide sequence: TGTGCCAGTAGAAAAACATTACAGGTGAACACCGGGGAGTTGTTTTTT.

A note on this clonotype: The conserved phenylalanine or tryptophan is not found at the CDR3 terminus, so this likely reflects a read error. Written as DNA, the CDR3 is TGTACTAGCAGTGAAGCCAAGTTCGGACTAGCGGGGGACAATGAGCAGTTCCTC. Translation gives CTSSEAKFGLAGDNEQFL. This chain connects TRBV6-1 to TRBJ2-1, with TRBD2 matching over 13 bases. Germline V gene sequence: CDR1 MNHNS, CDR2 SASEGT. The CDR3 loop spans 18 amino acids.

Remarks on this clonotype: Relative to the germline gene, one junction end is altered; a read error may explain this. In nucleotides, the CDR3 is TGCAGCGTTGAAGATCGGACCGTAGCCGGGGAGCTGTTATTT. Translation gives CSVEDRTVAGELLF. This chain joins TRBV29-1 and TRBJ2-2; tentatively, D is TRBD2 (5 bases). Germline V gene lookup returns CDR1 SQVTM and CDR2 ANQGSEA. The CDR3 runs 14 residues.

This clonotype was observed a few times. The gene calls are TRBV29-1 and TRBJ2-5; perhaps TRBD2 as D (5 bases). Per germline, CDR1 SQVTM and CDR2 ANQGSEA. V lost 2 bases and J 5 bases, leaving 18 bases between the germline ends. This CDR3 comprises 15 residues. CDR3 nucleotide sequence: TGCAGCGTTGAATCCGTGGCGGGTAGATTGGAGACCCAGTACTTC. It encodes CSVESVAGRLETQYF.

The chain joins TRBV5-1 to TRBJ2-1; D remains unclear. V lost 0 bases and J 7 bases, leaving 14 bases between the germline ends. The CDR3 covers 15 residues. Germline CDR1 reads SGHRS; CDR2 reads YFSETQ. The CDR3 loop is CASSLVVTCENEQFF. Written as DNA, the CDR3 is TGCGCCAGCAGCTTGGTAGTGACTTGTGAGAATGAGCAGTTCTTC.

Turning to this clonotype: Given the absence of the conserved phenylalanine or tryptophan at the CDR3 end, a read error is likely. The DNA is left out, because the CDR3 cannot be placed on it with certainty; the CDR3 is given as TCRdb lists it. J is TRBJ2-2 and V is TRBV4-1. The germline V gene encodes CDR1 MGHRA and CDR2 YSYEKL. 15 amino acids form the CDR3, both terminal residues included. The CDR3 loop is CASNQDLSSAGEMFI.

CDR3: CASSLTGTSPLHF. DNA of the CDR3: TGTGCCAGCAGTTTAACAGGGACTTCACCCCTCCACTTT. The V gene is TRBV6-6, the J gene TRBJ1-6; tentatively, D is TRBD1 (6 bases). In germline, CDR1 is MNHNY, CDR2 SVGAGI (reference sequence). The length of the CDR3 is 13 residues. V shed 4 bases and J shed 9 bases, with 10 bases lying between them.

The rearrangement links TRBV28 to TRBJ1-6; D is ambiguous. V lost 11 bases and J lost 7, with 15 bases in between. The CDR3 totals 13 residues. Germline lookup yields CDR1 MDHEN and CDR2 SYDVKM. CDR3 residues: CAGTLSGNSPLHF. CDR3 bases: TGTGCCGGCACCCTTAGTGGGAATTCACCCCTCCACTTT.

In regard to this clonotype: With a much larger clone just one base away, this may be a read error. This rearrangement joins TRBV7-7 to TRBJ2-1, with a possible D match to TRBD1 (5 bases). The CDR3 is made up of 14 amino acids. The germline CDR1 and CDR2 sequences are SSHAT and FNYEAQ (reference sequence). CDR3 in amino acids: CACSYDSSYNEQFF. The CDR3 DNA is TGTGCCTGCAGCTACGACAGCTCCTACAATGAGCAGTTCTTC.

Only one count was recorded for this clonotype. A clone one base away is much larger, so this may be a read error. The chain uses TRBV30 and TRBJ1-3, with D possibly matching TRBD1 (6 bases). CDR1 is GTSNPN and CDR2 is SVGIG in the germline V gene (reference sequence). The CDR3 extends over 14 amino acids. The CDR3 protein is CAWSETGSANTIYF. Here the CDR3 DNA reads TGTGCCTGGAGTGAGACAGGCTCTGCAAACACCATATATTTT. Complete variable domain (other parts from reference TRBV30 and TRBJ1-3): SQTIHQWPATLVQPVGSPLSLECTVEGTSNPNLYWYRQAAGRGLQLLFYSVGIGQISSEVPQNLSASRPQDRQFILSSKKLLLSDSGFYLCAWSETGSANTIYFGEGSWLTVV.